This record looks at one T cell receptor beta chain sequence and its context. This sample is drawn from a study of blood T cell repertoires in COVID-19. For the study at large: The analysed material was cDNA or gDNA that came from T cells, B-cell-depleted T cells, or PBMCs.

The assay was immunoSEQ multiplex PCR, and TCRdb's table has in-frame clones only and misses some. Of tens of thousands of clones in the sample, over 75% were seen once. Enrolment of Seattle patients took place during active infection, and they were followed longitudinally. Sequenced sample: peripheral blood. The receptor's source is a woman of 80 years or more with COVID-19, enrolled during active disease.

CDR3 sequence: CATSDSTSGNNEQFF. CDR3 sequence (DNA): TGTGCCACCAGTGATTCCACTAGCGGAAACAATGAGCAGTTCTTC. The chain couples TRBV24-1 to TRBJ2-1; 8 bases align to TRBD2. There are 15 residues in the CDR3. The junction had 4 bases not matched to a gene; V was cut back by 2 bases and J by 5 bases. CDR1 and CDR2 (germline): KGHDR, SFDVKD.